This TCR beta chain was sequenced in a study of cytomegalovirus exposure and HLA in healthy donors. Study-wide results and limits: The CMV antigen specificity of a few CMV-associated chains was confirmed through in vitro analysis. According to reports, the classifier identified cytomegalovirus status with high specificity and sensitivity. Prediction of most subjects' HLA-A and HLA-B alleles by TCR beta sequences was reportedly accurate.

This CDR3 comprises 14 residues. Trimming left V 7 bases short and J 7 bases short, with 17 bases between. Germline CDR1 is MNHEY and CDR2 is SVGAGI. With 60 Vbeta and 13 Jbeta primers, the PCR was carried out. In the authors' methods: A follow-up analysis tallied 86 million or so unique TCR beta chains, roughly 11 million shared. Profiled with immunoSEQ multiplex PCR; TCRdb holds only in-frame clones, not every one. V and J calls and clone size are given by that table; D and trimming were obtained from the DNA. There are around 64,000 clones in the sample; about four fifths occur only once, and approximately 6.3% lies in the top ten. As regards this clone: Its cognate antigen is unknown.

This chain joins TRBV6-5 and TRBJ1-5; D remains unclear. This receptor was taken from a man younger than 40 in good health and CMV-seropositive. The sample taken for sequencing was PBMCs. CDR3 loop: CASNEGSQQQPQHF. CDR3 sequence (DNA): TGTGCCAGCAACGAGGGTTCGCAGCAACAGCCCCAGCATTTT.